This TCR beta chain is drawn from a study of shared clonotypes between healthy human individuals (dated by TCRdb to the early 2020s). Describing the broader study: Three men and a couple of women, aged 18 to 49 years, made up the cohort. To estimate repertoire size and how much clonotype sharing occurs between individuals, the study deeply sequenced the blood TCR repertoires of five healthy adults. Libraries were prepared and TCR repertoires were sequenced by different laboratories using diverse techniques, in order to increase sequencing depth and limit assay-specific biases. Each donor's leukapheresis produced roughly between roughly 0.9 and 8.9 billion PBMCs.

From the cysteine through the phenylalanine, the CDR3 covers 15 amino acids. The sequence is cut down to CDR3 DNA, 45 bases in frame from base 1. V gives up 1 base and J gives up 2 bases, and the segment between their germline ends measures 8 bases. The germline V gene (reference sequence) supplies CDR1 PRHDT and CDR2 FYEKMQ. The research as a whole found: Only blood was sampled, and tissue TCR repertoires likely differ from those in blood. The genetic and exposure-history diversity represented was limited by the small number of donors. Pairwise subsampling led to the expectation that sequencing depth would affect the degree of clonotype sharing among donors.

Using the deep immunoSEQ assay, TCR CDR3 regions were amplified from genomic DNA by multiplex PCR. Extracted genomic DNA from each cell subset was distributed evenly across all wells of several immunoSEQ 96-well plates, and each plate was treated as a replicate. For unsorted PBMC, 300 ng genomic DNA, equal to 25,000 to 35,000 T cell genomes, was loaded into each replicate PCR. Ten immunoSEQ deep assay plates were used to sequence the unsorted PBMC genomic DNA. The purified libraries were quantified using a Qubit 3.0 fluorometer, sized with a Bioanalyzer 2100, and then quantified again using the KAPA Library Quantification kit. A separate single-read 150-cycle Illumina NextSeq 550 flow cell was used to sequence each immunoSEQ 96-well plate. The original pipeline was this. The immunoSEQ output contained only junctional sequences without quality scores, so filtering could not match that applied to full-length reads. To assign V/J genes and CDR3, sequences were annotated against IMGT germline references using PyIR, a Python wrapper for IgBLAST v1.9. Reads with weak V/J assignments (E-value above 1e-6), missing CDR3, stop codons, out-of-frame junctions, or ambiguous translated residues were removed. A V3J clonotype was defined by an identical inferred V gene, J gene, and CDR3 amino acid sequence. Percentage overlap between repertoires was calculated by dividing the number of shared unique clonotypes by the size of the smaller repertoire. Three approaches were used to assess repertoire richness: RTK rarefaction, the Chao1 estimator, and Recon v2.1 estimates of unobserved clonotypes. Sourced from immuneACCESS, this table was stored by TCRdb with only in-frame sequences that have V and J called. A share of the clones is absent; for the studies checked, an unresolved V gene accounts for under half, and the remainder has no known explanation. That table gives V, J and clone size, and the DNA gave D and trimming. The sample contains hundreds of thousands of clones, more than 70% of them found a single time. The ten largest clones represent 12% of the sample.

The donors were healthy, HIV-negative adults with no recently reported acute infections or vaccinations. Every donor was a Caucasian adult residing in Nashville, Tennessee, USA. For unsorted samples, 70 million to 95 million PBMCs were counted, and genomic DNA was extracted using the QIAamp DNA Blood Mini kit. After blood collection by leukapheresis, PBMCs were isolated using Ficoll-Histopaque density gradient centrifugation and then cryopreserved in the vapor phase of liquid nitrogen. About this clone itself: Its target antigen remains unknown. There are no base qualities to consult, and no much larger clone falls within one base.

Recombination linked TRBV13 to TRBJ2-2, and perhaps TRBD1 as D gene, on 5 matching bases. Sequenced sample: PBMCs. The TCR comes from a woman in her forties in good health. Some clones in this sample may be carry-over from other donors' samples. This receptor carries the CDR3 CASSLVRGNTGELFF. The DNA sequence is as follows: TGTGCCAGCAGCTTAGTAAGGGGTAACACCGGGGAGCTGTTTTTT.